This entry lists 13 T cell receptor beta chains sequenced from one sample in a study of blood T cell repertoires in COVID-19. Clones were sequenced by immunoSEQ multiplex PCR, and TCRdb holds only the in-frame ones, with some missing. The sample contains about 57,000 clones, over 80% of which appear only once. Sequenced input: peripheral blood. Source of these receptors: a woman aged 55-70 years with acute or convalescent COVID-19.

This rearrangement joins TRBV7-2 to TRBJ1-6; 7 bases match TRBD1. The CDR3 runs to 14 residues. Germline-derived CDR1 and CDR2 are SGHTA and FQGNSA. The V and J ends lost 2 bases and 8 bases, in that order; junction bases with no gene match: 3. CDR3 DNA sequence: TGTGCCAGCAGCTTAACAGGGGTGGATTCACCCCTCCACTTT. Translating it yields CASSLTGVDSPLHF.

This rearrangement joins TRBV5-4 to TRBJ1-2; 7 positions agree with TRBD1. CDR1 and CDR2 from the germline V gene are SGHNT and YYREEE (reference sequence). Trimming took 2 bases from V and 2 from J; bases not matched to a gene: 3. CDR3 size: 14 residues. The CDR3 coding sequence is TGTGCCAGCAGCTTCACGACAGGGAACTATGGCTACACCTTC. Its translation is CASSFTTGNYGYTF.

This chain joins TRBV27 and TRBJ2-3; no firm D call. CDR3 length: 14 residues. Germline V CDR1 and CDR2: MNHEY, SMNVEV (reference sequence). The V end was cut by 8 bases, the J end by 2 bases, with 14 bases between. CDR3 DNA: TGTGCCAGCCCCGGCGGTGAGGTCACAGATACGCAGTATTTT. Protein product: CASPGGEVTDTQYF.

The V gene is TRBV6-6, the J gene TRBJ2-7; weak D call: TRBD2 (5 bases). Germline loops: CDR1 MNHNY, CDR2 SVGAGI (reference sequence). Trimming left V 2 bases short and J 3 bases short, with 14 bases between. The CDR3 loop spans 15 amino acids. The CDR3 reads CASSYQTPEGYEQYF. DNA of the CDR3: TGTGCCAGCAGTTACCAGACCCCCGAGGGCTACGAGCAGTACTTC.

The genes are TRBV30 and TRBJ1-4; D remains ambiguous. The V gene's germline CDR1 is GTSNPN and CDR2 SVGIG (reference sequence). Trimming took 0 bases from V and 1 from J, leaving 3 bases between them. The CDR3 sequence is 13 residues long. CDR3 sequence (DNA): TGTGCCTGGAGTGTACTAACTAATGAAAAACTGTTTTTT. Its protein product is CAWSVLTNEKLFF.

Worth noting for this clone: A read error may produce the germline difference seen at one junction end. J is TRBJ2-2 and V is TRBV7-7, with 8 bases fitting TRBD2. CDR1 is SSHAT and CDR2 is FNYEAQ in the germline V gene (reference sequence). The CDR3 runs to 17 residues. As DNA, the CDR3 is TGTGCTAGCAGCGAGGGAACGGGGGGGCCGAACACCGGGGAGCTGTTTTTT. It is translated as CASSEGTGGPNTGELFF.

This chain links TRBV19 with TRBJ1-1; possibly TRBD1 for D (5 bases). There are 12 residues in the CDR3. The germline V gene has CDR1 LNHDA and CDR2 SQIVND (reference sequence). Trimming took off 5 bases at V and 7 bases at J, with 11 bases between the two ends. The CDR3 reads CASSPPGGEAFF. Written as DNA, the CDR3 is TGTGCCAGTAGTCCCCCGGGGGGTGAAGCTTTCTTT. The whole variable domain, filled in from reference TRBV19 and TRBJ1-1, reads DGGITQSPKYLFRKEGQNVTLSCEQNLNHDAMYWYRQDPGQGLRLIYYSQIVNDFQKGDIAEGYSVSREKKESFPLTVTSAQKNPTAFYLCASSPPGGEAFFGQGTRLTVV.

V and J are TRBV11-2 and TRBJ2-1; 13 bases align to TRBD2. Germline V lookup: CDR1 SGHAT, CDR2 FQNNGV. The CDR3 totals 16 residues. The trim removed 5 bases at V and 8 bases at J, leaving 9 bases unmatched. The DNA for the CDR3 is TGTGCCAGCAGCCACGGACTAGCGGGGGCCTCGGATGAGCAGTTCTTC. Amino acids: CASSHGLAGASDEQFF.

The V call is TRBV19, the J call TRBJ1-2, with 10 bases lining up with TRBD1. The CDR3 spans 15 residues. From germline, CDR1 is LNHDA and CDR2 SQIVND (reference sequence). The trim removed 5 bases at V and 4 bases at J, leaving 7 bases unmatched. The CDR3 region is CASSHRDRGGYGYTF. CDR3 in DNA: TGTGCCAGTAGTCACCGGGACAGGGGAGGCTATGGCTACACCTTC. Full variable domain (rest looked up from reference TRBV19 and TRBJ1-2): DGGITQSPKYLFRKEGQNVTLSCEQNLNHDAMYWYRQDPGQGLRLIYYSQIVNDFQKGDIAEGYSVSREKKESFPLTVTSAQKNPTAFYLCASSHRDRGGYGYTFGSGTRLTVV.

This clone was seen a few times. The chain joins TRBV3-1 (or the pseudogene TRBV3-2) to TRBJ2-1; TRBD2 aligns across 8 bases. V shed 4 bases, J shed 1 base, and the junction held 9 bases outside the gene matches. This CDR3 has 17 residues. Germline assignment: CDR1 LGHDT and CDR2 YNNKEL (reference sequence). The CDR3: CASSRNGGAASYNEQFF. In DNA form, the CDR3 reads TGTGCCAGCAGCCGGAACGGGGGGGCAGCATCCTACAATGAGCAGTTCTTC.

This chain connects TRBV9 to TRBJ2-1; D possibly corresponds to TRBD2 (7 bases). This CDR3 comprises 15 residues. Per germline, CDR1 SGDLS and CDR2 YYNGEE. V was cut by 0 bases and J by 3 bases, with 10 bases left in between. DNA for the CDR3: TGTGCCAGCAGCGTAGAGGGGGGGGACTACAATGAGCAGTTCTTC. Its translation: CASSVEGGDYNEQFF.

This chain joins TRBV27 and TRBJ2-7, with a tentative D call TRBD2 (6 bases). Trimming took off 6 bases at V and 0 bases at J, with 12 bases between the two ends. Germline V lookup: CDR1 MNHEY, CDR2 SMNVEV (reference sequence). CDR3 length: 14 residues. CDR3 amino acids: CASSTMGGSYEQYF. The CDR3 bases are TGTGCCAGCAGCACCATGGGGGGCTCCTACGAGCAGTACTTC.

V and J are TRBV24-1 and TRBJ2-5; 8 bases agree with TRBD1. Unmatched junction bases numbered 6, after V lost 3 bases and J lost 4 bases. The germline CDR1 and CDR2 sequences are KGHDR and SFDVKD. The CDR3 totals 15 residues. CDR3 bases: TGTGCCACCAGTGATACGCGACAGGGGTCAGAGACCCAGTACTTC. The encoded protein is CATSDTRQGSETQYF.